The 6 T cell receptor beta chains presented below share a single source sample, sequenced in a study of beta chain features in type 1 diabetes. Findings and limits, study-wide: Among patients with Type 1 diabetes, TCRB CDR3s were moderately but significantly shorter in every one of the four CD4+ subsets.

Reverse transcribing all isolated RNA meant expressed TCRB transcripts were sequenced. The protocol was immunoSEQ multiplex PCR, while the TCRdb copy is restricted to in-frame clones and leaves out a portion. Among around 280,000 clones listed, 15% were seen once. Antigens of these TCRs are unknown. Material: naive CD4+ T cells from blood. Source of these receptors: a man between 18 and 29 years old with type 1 diabetes.

CDR3: CASSLGRYGFDEQYF. The CDR3 bases are TGTGCCAGCAGCTTAGGGCGATACGGGTTCGACGAGCAGTACTTC. This chain uses TRBV7-9 with TRBJ2-7; D unclear. Germline CDR1 SEHNR, CDR2 FQNEAQ (reference sequence). The CDR3 is made up of 15 amino acids. V was pared by 1 base and J by 5 bases, with 15 bases between.

This clone was counted only a few times. The gene calls are TRBV28 and TRBJ2-7; 11 bases are a match to TRBD2. The CDR3 is 16 residues long. The trim removed 1 base at V and 3 bases at J, leaving 5 bases unmatched. From germline, CDR1 is MDHEN and CDR2 SYDVKM. This chain's CDR3 is CASSLSGTSGNYEQYF. The CDR3 DNA reads TGTGCCAGCAGTTTATCCGGGACTAGCGGCAACTACGAGCAGTACTTC.

This clone was detected only a few times. One junction end disagrees with the germline gene, perhaps due to a read error. This chain connects TRBV13 to TRBJ2-7, with 10 bases identical to TRBD1. The CDR3 has 15 residues. In germline, CDR1 is PRHDT, CDR2 FYEKMQ (reference sequence). The CDR3 spells CASSVGDRGSYEQYF. In DNA, the CDR3 is TGTGCCAGCAGCGTAGGGGACAGGGGATCCTACGAGCAGTACTTC.

The chain has TRBV18 and TRBJ2-5; 9 bases are a match to TRBD2. CDR1 and CDR2 from the germline V gene are KGHSH and LQKENI. CDR3 length equals 14 residues. V lost 3 bases to trimming and J lost 4 bases; unmatched junction nucleotides: 3. The CDR3 DNA follows: TGTGCCAGCTCACCTAGCGGGAGCGGAGAGACCCAGTACTTC. It yields the protein CASSPSGSGETQYF.

This clone was counted only a few times. V is TRBV30 and J is TRBJ1-4; no clear D. The CDR3 sequence is 15 residues long. The ends were cut back, 4 bases at V and 1 base at J, with 13 bases in the middle. Looked up from germline, CDR1 is GTSNPN and CDR2 is SVGIG (reference sequence). The CDR3 nucleotides read TGTGCCTGGACCCCTGGTCGGTTAACTAATGAAAAACTGTTTTTT. This sequence encodes CAWTPGRLTNEKLFF.

The CDR3 loop is CASSLSRQGWYGYTF. DNA of the CDR3: TGCGCCAGCAGCTTGTCGAGACAGGGCTGGTATGGCTACACCTTC. The chain joins TRBV5-1 to TRBJ1-2; 7 nucleotides match TRBD1. CDR1 and CDR2 (germline): SGHRS, YFSETQ. The CDR3 length is 15 residues. V shed 1 base and J 5 bases; nucleotides not matched to a gene: 8.